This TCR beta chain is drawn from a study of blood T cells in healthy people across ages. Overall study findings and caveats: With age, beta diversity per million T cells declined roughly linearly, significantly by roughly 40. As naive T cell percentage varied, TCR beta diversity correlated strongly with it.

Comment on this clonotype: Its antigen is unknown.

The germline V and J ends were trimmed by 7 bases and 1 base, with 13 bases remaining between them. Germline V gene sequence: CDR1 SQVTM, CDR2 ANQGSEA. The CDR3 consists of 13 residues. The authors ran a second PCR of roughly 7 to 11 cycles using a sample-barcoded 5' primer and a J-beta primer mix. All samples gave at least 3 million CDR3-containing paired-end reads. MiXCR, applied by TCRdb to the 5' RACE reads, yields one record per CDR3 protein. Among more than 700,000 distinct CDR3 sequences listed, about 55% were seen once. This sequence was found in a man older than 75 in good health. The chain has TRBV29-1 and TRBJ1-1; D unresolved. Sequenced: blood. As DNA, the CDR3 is TGCAGCGGTGTGGAGGTGAGGAACACTGAAGCTTTCTTT. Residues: CSGVEVRNTEAFF.